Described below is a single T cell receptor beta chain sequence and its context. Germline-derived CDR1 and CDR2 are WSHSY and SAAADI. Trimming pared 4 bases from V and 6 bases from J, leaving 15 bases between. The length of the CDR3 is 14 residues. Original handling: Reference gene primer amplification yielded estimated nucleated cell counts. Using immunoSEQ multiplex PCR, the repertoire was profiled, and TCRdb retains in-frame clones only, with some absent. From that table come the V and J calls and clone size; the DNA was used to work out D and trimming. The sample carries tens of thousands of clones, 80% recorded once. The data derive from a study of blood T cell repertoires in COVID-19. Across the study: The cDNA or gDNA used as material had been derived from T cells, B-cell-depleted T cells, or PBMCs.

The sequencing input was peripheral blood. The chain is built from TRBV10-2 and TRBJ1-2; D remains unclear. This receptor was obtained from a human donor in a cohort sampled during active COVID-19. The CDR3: CASSVGPREDGYTF. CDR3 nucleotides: TGCGCCAGCAGTGTTGGCCCGAGGGAGGATGGCTACACCTTC.